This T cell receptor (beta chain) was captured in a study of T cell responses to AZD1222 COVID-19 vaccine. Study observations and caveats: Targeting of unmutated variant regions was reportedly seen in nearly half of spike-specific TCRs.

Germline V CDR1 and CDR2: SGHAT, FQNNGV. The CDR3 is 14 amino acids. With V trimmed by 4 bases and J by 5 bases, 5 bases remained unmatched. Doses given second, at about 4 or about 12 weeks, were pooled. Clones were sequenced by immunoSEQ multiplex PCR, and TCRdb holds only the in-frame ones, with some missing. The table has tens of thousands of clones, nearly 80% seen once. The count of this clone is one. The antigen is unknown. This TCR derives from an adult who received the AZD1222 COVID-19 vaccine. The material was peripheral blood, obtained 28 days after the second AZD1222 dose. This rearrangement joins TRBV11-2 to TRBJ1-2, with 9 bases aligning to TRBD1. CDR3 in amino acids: CASSSGTGRYGYTF. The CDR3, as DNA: TGTGCCAGCAGCTCCGGGACAGGGCGTTATGGCTACACCTTC.